The clone carrying this T cell receptor (beta chain) was seen ten or more times. Its target is unknown. The data belong to a study of T cells in Graves' hyperthyroidism and ophthalmopathy. Hyperthyroidism patients were newly diagnosed, had disease duration under 2 months, and were aged 18 to 65 years. What was amplified from RNA transcripts were TCR beta CDR3 regions. Initially, a first-round RT-PCR of the TCR CDR3 employed the HTBI primer set. Each CDR3 protein gets one entry after TCRdb re-called the multiplex PCR reads with MiXCR. The repertoire includes over 650,000 distinct CDR3 sequences, around 17% of them detected once, and around 8.1% sits in the top ten. V lost 2 bases and J lost 6, with 5 bases in between. The germline gives CDR1 LNHNV, CDR2 YYDKDF (reference sequence). The CDR3 sequence is 12 residues long. Study-wide results and caveats: With a median lead of 6.5 months before onset, the model predicted ophthalmopathy.

The source is a man aged 18 to 29 with Graves' hyperthyroidism. The gene calls are TRBV15 and TRBJ2-1; D uncertain. The specimen sequenced was blood. CDR3 nucleotide sequence: TGTGCCACCAGCAGATTCCGCAATGAGCAGTTCTTC. It is translated as CATSRFRNEQFF.